The 27 T cell receptor beta chains in this list originate from one sample, sequenced in a study of Graves' ophthalmopathy and Graves' hyperthyroidism. RNA transcripts were the template, and TCR beta CDR3 regions were amplified from them. RT-PCR with HTBI primers came first, then second-round multiplex PCR. TCRdb re-called the multiplex PCR reads through MiXCR, storing one row per CDR3 protein. Found here are around 1,200,000 distinct CDR3 sequences, roughly two fifths of them singletons; the top ten hold around 10%. The sequenced sample was peripheral blood or thyroid tissue (not recorded which). The receptors stem from an adult man with Graves' hyperthyroidism.

This clonotype was found many times. J is TRBJ1-1 and V is TRBV7-2, with 7 bases lining up with TRBD1. Per the germline V gene, CDR1 is SGHTA and CDR2 is FQGNSA. CDR3 size: 14 residues. V shed 7 bases, J shed 0 bases, and the junction held 5 bases outside the gene matches. The CDR3 region is CASTKDRLNTEAFF. CDR3 sequence (DNA): TGTGCCAGCACCAAGGACAGGCTGAACACTGAAGCTTTCTTT.

The CDR3 sequence is CASSERTENTEAFF. CDR3 nucleotides: TGTGCCAGCTCAGAGAGGACAGAGAACACTGAAGCTTTCTTT. The V gene is TRBV18, the J gene TRBJ1-1; D may be TRBD1 (6 bases). The CDR3 runs to 14 residues. Germline V gene sequence: CDR1 KGHSH, CDR2 LQKENI. V was cut by 5 bases and J by 1 base, with 11 bases left in between. The entire variable domain, with the rest obtained from reference TRBV18 and TRBJ1-1, is as follows: NAGVMQNPRHLVRRRGQEARLRCSPMKGHSHVYWYRQLPEEGLKFMVYLQKENIIDESGMPKERFSAEFPKEGPSILRIQQVVRGDSAAYFCASSERTENTEAFFGQGTRLTVV.

The gene calls are TRBV29-1 and TRBJ1-2; 7 nucleotides match TRBD1. Looked up from germline, CDR1 is SQVTM and CDR2 is ANQGSEA. V was clipped by 7 bases and J by 6 bases; unmatched bases: 8. The CDR3 has 12 amino acids. In DNA, the CDR3 is TGCAGCGCCCATCCGGGGACAGATGGCTACACCTTC. This translates into CSAHPGTDGYTF.

This clonotype appeared many times. The chain combines TRBV20-1 with TRBJ1-2; 10 nucleotides agree with TRBD1. The V gene's germline CDR1 is DFQATT and CDR2 SNEGSKA (reference sequence). J gave up 7 bases and V 3 bases, and 14 bases lay outside the gene matches. This CDR3 has 16 residues. In nucleotides, the CDR3 is TGCAGTGCTAGTCAGTTGGGGGACAGGGGTCTCTTTGGCTACACCTTC. Protein sequence: CSASQLGDRGLFGYTF.

The CDR3, as DNA: TGTGCCAGCAGTTCTAGACTAGCGGCCACAGATACGCAGTATTTT. Residues: CASSSRLAATDTQYF. The chain is built from TRBV2 and TRBJ2-3; TRBD2 matches 9 bases. CDR1 and CDR2 (germline): SNHLY, FYNNEI. V dropped 5 bases and J dropped 2; count of bases not matched to a gene: 5. This CDR3 spans 15 amino acids. The whole variable domain, filled in from reference TRBV2 and TRBJ2-3, reads EPEVTQTPSHQVTQMGQEVILRCVPISNHLYFYWYRQILGQKVEFLVSFYNNEISEKSEIFDDQFSVERPDGSNFTLKIRSTKLEDSAMYFCASSSRLAATDTQYFGPGTRLTVL.

This rearrangement joins TRBV7-8 to TRBJ1-6, with 7 positions matching TRBD1. The germline gives CDR1 SGHVS, CDR2 FQNEAQ. V lost 5 bases and J lost 7; bases outside the gene matches: 8. This CDR3 spans 15 amino acids. CDR3 in DNA: TGTGCCAGCAGCCCTGAGGGGGCGAAAAATTCACCCCTCCACTTT. This encodes CASSPEGAKNSPLHF.

This chain uses TRBV7-3 with TRBJ2-7; no definite D call. Germline V gene lookup returns CDR1 SGHTA and CDR2 FQGTGA. The CDR3 extends over 16 amino acids. The V gene lost 5 bases and the J gene lost 7 bases, with 24 bases spanning the gap. CDR3 loop: CASSVGSFDPAGEQYF. CDR3 bases: TGTGCCAGCAGCGTAGGAAGCTTCGACCCCGCTGGGGAGCAGTACTTC.

Only a few counts were recorded for this clonotype. One junction end does not reproduce the germline sequence, and a read error may be involved. V is TRBV10-3 and J is TRBJ2-5; 7 positions agree with TRBD2. CDR3 length: 15 residues. Germline V gives CDR1 ENHRY, CDR2 SYGVKD. The CDR3 sequence: CASSRDGGNQETQYF. CDR3 coding DNA: TGTGCCAGCAGTCGGGACGGGGGGAACCAAGAGACCCAGTACTTC.

This clonotype was counted many times. The J gene is TRBJ1-1, the V gene TRBV5-1, with D possibly TRBD1 on 5 matching bases. Germline CDR1 is SGHRS and CDR2 is YFSETQ. CDR3 size: 15 residues. Trimming shortened V by 0 bases and J by 1 base, and 10 bases separated the two germline ends. CDR3 nucleotide sequence: TGCGCCAGCAGCTTGGGCCAGGGCGGGAACACTGAAGCTTTCTTT. Its protein is CASSLGQGGNTEAFF.

This clonotype occurred once. Given a much more abundant clone one base away, this may be a read error. The chain links TRBV10-2 to TRBJ2-7; 13 bases are a match to TRBD2. The CDR3 length is 17 residues. V shed 6 bases and J 11 bases; nucleotides not matched to a gene: 19. CDR1 and CDR2 (germline): WSHSY, SAAADI. The CDR3 DNA follows: TGCGCCAGCAGACCGGGACTAGCGGGAAACGGATCATTACGGGAGTACTTC. This sequence encodes CASRPGLAGNGSLREYF.

In this sample, this clonotype turned up a few times. The chain employs TRBV27 and TRBJ1-2; tentatively, D is TRBD1 (5 bases). CDR3 length equals 14 residues. Looked up from germline, CDR1 is MNHEY and CDR2 is SMNVEV (reference sequence). Trimming took 8 bases from V and 5 from J, leaving 18 bases between them. The CDR3 DNA reads TGTGCCAGCGCCCCTTGGGGGGGGAGGTATGGCTACACCTTC. Protein: CASAPWGGRYGYTF.

J is TRBJ2-1 and V is TRBV29-1; D is unresolved. Trimming took off 7 bases at V and 10 bases at J, with 14 bases between the two ends. The CDR3 covers 11 residues. Germline V lookup: CDR1 SQVTM, CDR2 ANQGSEA. The CDR3 DNA is TGCAGCGCTATCTCACTTTTAGAGCAGTTCTTC. Protein sequence: CSAISLLEQFF.

The rearrangement uses TRBV6-2 or TRBV6-3 and TRBJ1-1; 8 bases match TRBD1. CDR3 length: 13 amino acids. V lost 10 bases, J lost 4 bases, and 8 bases stayed unmatched. In germline, CDR1 is MNHEY, CDR2 SVGEGT. The CDR3 spells CATRTGSGTEAFF. DNA for the CDR3: TGTGCCACAAGGACAGGGTCGGGCACTGAAGCTTTCTTT.

This clonotype was counted many times. V is TRBV13 and J is TRBJ1-1; unclear D gene. Germline loops: CDR1 PRHDT, CDR2 FYEKMQ (reference sequence). This CDR3 has 11 amino acids. V was pared by 4 bases and J by 7 bases, with 7 bases between. The CDR3 DNA is TGTGCCAGCAGCTCTCCGGGTGAAGCTTTCTTT. As protein: CASSSPGEAFF.

This clonotype has ten or more counts. This chain connects TRBV20-1 to TRBJ1-2; 8 nucleotides match TRBD1. The CDR3 extends over 14 amino acids. V lost 4 bases and J lost 2; bases outside the gene matches: 6. Germline V gene sequence: CDR1 DFQATT, CDR2 SNEGSKA (reference sequence). The CDR3 region is CSATETGENYGYTF. CDR3 nucleotide sequence: TGCAGTGCTACAGAGACAGGGGAAAACTATGGCTACACCTTC.

This sequence joins TRBV20-1 and TRBJ1-4, with no clear D. V gave up 7 bases and J gave up 2 bases, with 5 bases separating them. CDR1 is DFQATT and CDR2 is SNEGSKA in the germline V gene (reference sequence). The CDR3 sequence is 11 residues long. The CDR3 coding sequence is TGCAGTGGCAGGACTAATGAAAAACTGTTTTTT. Its protein product is CSGRTNEKLFF.

This sequence joins TRBV29-1 and TRBJ2-5; D is perhaps TRBD1 or TRBD2 (5 bases each). Per the germline V gene, CDR1 is SQVTM and CDR2 is ANQGSEA. The CDR3 length is 13 residues. V shed 1 base and J shed 5 bases, with 11 bases lying between them. DNA for the CDR3: TGCAGCGTTGAAGTGGGGGAGTCGGAGACCCAGTACTTC. It encodes CSVEVGESETQYF.

The rearrangement joins TRBV25-1 to TRBJ1-1; TRBD1 aligns across 8 bases. The CDR3 contains 15 residues. The germline V gene encodes CDR1 MGHDK and CDR2 SYGVNS. The V and J ends lost 2 bases and 0 bases, in that order; junction bases with no gene match: 2. CDR3 residues: CASSEPDRVNTEAFF. CDR3 DNA: TGTGCCAGCAGTGAACCGGACAGGGTGAACACTGAAGCTTTCTTT.

A few counts support this clonotype. The genes are TRBV13 and TRBJ2-7; 9 bases map to TRBD2. The CDR3 sequence is 17 residues long. Germline loops: CDR1 PRHDT, CDR2 FYEKMQ (reference sequence). With 1 base clipped from V and 2 bases from J, the junction kept 9 bases outside the gene matches. CDR3 residues: CASSLVARAGGTYEQYF. In DNA form, the CDR3 reads TGTGCCAGCAGCTTAGTGGCGCGTGCGGGAGGGACCTACGAGCAGTACTTC. The full variable domain, rest sourced from reference TRBV13 and TRBJ2-7, is AAGVIQSPRHLIKEKRETATLKCYPIPRHDTVYWYQQGPGQDPQFLISFYEKMQSDKGSIPDRFSAQQFSDYHSELNMSSLELGDSALYFCASSLVARAGGTYEQYFGPGTRLTVT.

The V call is TRBV7-2, the J call TRBJ2-5; TRBD1 or TRBD2 may be the D gene (7 bases each). V lost 11 bases, J lost 2 bases, and 18 bases lay in between. Germline CDR1 SGHTA, CDR2 FQGNSA. This CDR3 contains 14 residues. Here the CDR3 reads CAGQGGAVQETQYF. Written as DNA, the CDR3 is TGTGCCGGTCAGGGGGGGGCCGTACAAGAGACCCAGTACTTC.

On this clonotype itself: Since a much larger clone is just one base distant, this may be a read error. V and J are TRBV19 and TRBJ2-7, with D hard to call. Germline values: CDR1 LNHDA, CDR2 SQIVND (reference sequence). The CDR3 spans 12 residues. The CDR3, as DNA: TGTGCCAGTCCCGAGAGAAACTACGAGCAGTGCTTC. It encodes CASPERNYEQCF.

This clonotype was detected ten times or more. The V gene is TRBV7-9, the J gene TRBJ1-4, with D possibly being TRBD1 (5 bases). The CDR3 loop spans 14 amino acids. The germline V gene has CDR1 SEHNR and CDR2 FQNEAQ (reference sequence). Trimming removed 3 bases from V and 8 bases from J, with 13 bases in between. The CDR3: CASSFTGLKEKLFF. DNA of the CDR3: TGTGCCAGCAGCTTTACAGGTTTAAAGGAAAAACTGTTTTTT.

The chain has TRBV10-3 and TRBJ1-2; D is unclear. Trimming pared 10 bases from V and 3 bases from J, leaving 18 bases between. The germline CDR1 and CDR2 sequences are ENHRY and SYGVKD. This CDR3 is 14 amino acids long. CDR3: CASRLHTDHYGYTF. The CDR3 nucleotides read TGTGCCAGCAGGCTACACACCGACCACTATGGCTACACCTTC.

The chain has TRBV29-1 and TRBJ1-1; TRBD1 agrees at 7 bases. CDR3 size: 11 residues. The V and J ends lost 5 bases and 6 bases, in that order; junction bases with no gene match: 3. Germline CDR1 SQVTM, CDR2 ANQGSEA. The CDR3 bases are TGCAGCGTTAAAGGGGGCTCTGAAGCTTTCTTT. Translation gives CSVKGGSEAFF.

This clonotype was recorded many times. The chain has TRBV2 and TRBJ1-4, with D hard to call. V lost 1 base and J lost 4, with 4 bases in between. The CDR3 length is 13 residues. Germline V gives CDR1 SNHLY, CDR2 FYNNEI. CDR3 in DNA: TGTGCCAGCAGTGAAGAGCTTAATGAAAAACTGTTTTTT. Translated, it gives CASSEELNEKLFF. Full variable domain (rest looked up from reference TRBV2 and TRBJ1-4): EPEVTQTPSHQVTQMGQEVILRCVPISNHLYFYWYRQILGQKVEFLVSFYNNEISEKSEIFDDQFSVERPDGSNFTLKIRSTKLEDSAMYFCASSEELNEKLFFGSGTQLSVL.

This clonotype occurred a few times. This chain uses TRBV4-1 with TRBJ2-7, with 7 nucleotides matching TRBD1. The germline V gene encodes CDR1 MGHRA and CDR2 YSYEKL. The V gene end was trimmed by 2 bases and the J gene end by 0 bases; junction bases not matched to a gene: 7. There are 16 residues in the CDR3. The DNA for the CDR3 is TGCGCCAGCAGCCAAACAACAGGGGATAGCTCCTACGAGCAGTACTTC. This sequence encodes CASSQTTGDSSYEQYF.

This clonotype was observed at least ten times. V gene TRBV4-1 combines with J gene TRBJ1-5; no firm D call. Trimming took 0 bases from V and 2 from J, leaving 11 bases between them. Germline-derived CDR1 and CDR2 are MGHRA and YSYEKL. There are 16 residues in the CDR3. The CDR3 protein is CASSQDPGSGNQPQHF. CDR3 nucleotides: TGCGCCAGCAGCCAAGATCCGGGGTCGGGCAATCAGCCCCAGCATTTT.